Sequencing of this T cell receptor (beta chain) was carried out in a study of early stage breast cancer tumors. The table came from immunoSEQ multiplex PCR; TCRdb's copy has only in-frame clones and leaves some out. This table has about 30,000 clones, approximately 72% appearing once. The V and J ends lost 5 bases and 5 bases, in that order; junction bases with no gene match: 4. Germline-derived CDR1 and CDR2 are SNHLY and FYNNEI. The CDR3 runs 14 residues. V usage is TRBV2 and J usage is TRBJ1-5; 9 bases are shared with TRBD1. This TCR was recovered from a person between 45 and 65 years old with breast cancer. The sample consisted of blood. The CDR3 region is CASSPDRGYQPQHF. The CDR3 nucleotides are TGTGCCAGCAGTCCTGACAGGGGGTATCAGCCCCAGCATTTT.